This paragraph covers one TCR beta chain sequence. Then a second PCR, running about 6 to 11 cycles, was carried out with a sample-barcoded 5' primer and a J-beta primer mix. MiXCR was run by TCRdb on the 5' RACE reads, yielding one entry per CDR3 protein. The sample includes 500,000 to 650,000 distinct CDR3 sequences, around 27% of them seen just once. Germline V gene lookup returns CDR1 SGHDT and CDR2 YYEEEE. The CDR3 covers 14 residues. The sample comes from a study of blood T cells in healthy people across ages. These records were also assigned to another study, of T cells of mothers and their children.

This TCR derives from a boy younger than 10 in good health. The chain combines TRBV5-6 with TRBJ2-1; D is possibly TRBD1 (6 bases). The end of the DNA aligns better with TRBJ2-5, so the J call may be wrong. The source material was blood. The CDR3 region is CASSQTGSRETQYF. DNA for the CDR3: TGTGCCAGCAGCCAGACAGGCTCTCGAGAGACCCAGTACTTC.